One sample yielded the 24 T cell receptor beta chains listed below, sequenced in a study of blood T cell repertoires in COVID-19. Produced via immunoSEQ multiplex PCR; TCRdb's table is partial and in-frame only. The sample contains roughly 290,000 clones, over 75% of which appear only once. Material for sequencing was PBMCs or T cells enriched from blood (not recorded which). These receptors were collected from a woman in her twenties or thirties who had recovered from COVID-19.

The chain uses TRBV28 and TRBJ2-5; D may be TRBD1 (8 bases). Germline V gene lookup returns CDR1 MDHEN and CDR2 SYDVKM. The CDR3 totals 15 residues. Here the CDR3 reads CATSSYGQGGKTQYF. The CDR3 DNA reads TGTGCGACCAGTTCGTACGGACAGGGAGGGAAGACCCAGTACTTC.

CDR3 sequence reads: CAGQTGGPMNTEAFF. In DNA form, the CDR3 reads TGTGCCGGACAAACAGGGGGCCCCATGAACACTGAAGCTTTCTTT. The chain joins TRBV2 to TRBJ1-1, with TRBD1 identical over 9 bases. The CDR3 has 15 residues. Germline V gene lookup returns CDR1 SNHLY and CDR2 FYNNEI. V lost 11 bases and J lost 0; bases outside the gene matches: 10. Looking up the rest from reference TRBV2 and TRBJ1-1 gives the full variable domain: EPEVTQTPSHQVTQMGQEVILRCVPISNHLYFYWYRQILGQKVEFLVSFYNNEISEKSEIFDDQFSVERPDGSNFTLKIRSTKLEDSAMYFCAGQTGGPMNTEAFFGQGTRLTVV.

The rearrangement links TRBV6-1 to TRBJ1-5; TRBD1 aligns across 9 bases. Trimming at V came to 4 bases and at J to 5 bases, leaving 3 bases not matched to a gene. CDR3 size: 14 residues. Germline values: CDR1 MNHNS, CDR2 SASEGT. The CDR3 DNA is TGTGCCAGCAGTGCCGACAGGGGGGATCAGCCCCAGCATTTT. It codes for CASSADRGDQPQHF.

The chain employs TRBV2 and TRBJ2-3; D gene unclear. Trimming took off 7 bases at V and 1 base at J, with 9 bases between the two ends. The CDR3 spans 13 residues. Germline CDR1 SNHLY, CDR2 FYNNEI. The chain's CDR3 is CASTNSGTDTQYF. Here the CDR3 DNA reads TGTGCCAGCACCAACTCGGGCACAGATACGCAGTATTTT. Combining the CDR3 with reference TRBV2 and TRBJ2-3 gives the whole variable domain EPEVTQTPSHQVTQMGQEVILRCVPISNHLYFYWYRQILGQKVEFLVSFYNNEISEKSEIFDDQFSVERPDGSNFTLKIRSTKLEDSAMYFCASTNSGTDTQYFGPGTRLTVL.

DNA for the CDR3: TGTGCCAGCAGTCAGACAGGGCGGTTAGAAAAACTGTTTTTT. Translating it yields CASSQTGRLEKLFF. The V gene is TRBV28, the J gene TRBJ1-4; 7 bases line up with TRBD1. This CDR3 comprises 14 residues. V shed 5 bases and J 8 bases; nucleotides not matched to a gene: 8. The germline V gene has CDR1 MDHEN and CDR2 SYDVKM.

This sequence joins TRBV9 and TRBJ2-1; D is uncertain. Trimming shortened V by 0 bases and J by 6 bases, and 10 bases separated the two germline ends. This CDR3 spans 14 amino acids. Germline CDR1 reads SGDLS; CDR2 reads YYNGEE. The CDR3 DNA reads TGTGCCAGCAGCGTAGCTACTTCCGGCAATGAGCAGTTCTTC. It is translated as CASSVATSGNEQFF.

The V and J genes are TRBV23-1 and TRBJ1-6; possibly TRBD1 for D (6 bases). TRBV23-1 is reported as an ORF; its role is uncertain. The CDR3 length is 17 residues. The V end was cut by 0 bases, the J end by 8 bases, with 17 bases between. The CDR3 protein is CASSQSSSREGDSPLHF. The CDR3 DNA is TGCGCCAGCAGTCAATCGTCTTCCAGGGAGGGGGATTCACCCCTCCACTTT.

The chain links TRBV7-2 to TRBJ1-2, with D possibly matching TRBD1 (5 bases). The CDR3 runs 15 residues. The V gene's germline CDR1 is SGHTA and CDR2 FQGNSA. Trimming shortened V by 1 base and J by 3 bases, and 12 bases separated the two germline ends. CDR3 amino acids: CASSLGAGRDYGYTF. The CDR3 nucleotides are TGTGCCAGCAGCTTAGGGGCAGGGAGGGACTATGGCTACACCTTC.

The chain joins TRBV4-2 to TRBJ1-2; 9 bases are shared with TRBD1. Germline loops: CDR1 LGHNA, CDR2 YNFKEQ. CDR3 length: 16 amino acids. The junction had 8 bases not matched to a gene; V was cut back by 0 bases and J by 6 bases. In DNA form, the CDR3 reads TGTGCCAGCAGCCAAGATCTTCGGGACAGGGATCATGGCTACACCTTC. Amino acids: CASSQDLRDRDHGYTF.

This clone was observed once. The chain joins TRBV5-1 to TRBJ2-3; tentatively, D is TRBD2 (5 bases). The CDR3 has 16 residues. V was shortened by 1 base and J by 1 base, with 13 bases between the two germline ends. Germline V lookup: CDR1 SGHRS, CDR2 YFSETQ. CDR3 region: CASSLYSRTGTDTQYF. CDR3 sequence (DNA): TGCGCCAGCAGCTTGTACAGCCGGACTGGCACAGATACGCAGTATTTT.

This clone appeared once. This chain connects TRBV19 to TRBJ1-1, with D maybe TRBD1 (6 bases). The germline V gene encodes CDR1 LNHDA and CDR2 SQIVND (reference sequence). This CDR3 comprises 13 residues. With 4 bases removed from V and 5 bases from J, the gap between germline ends came to 11 bases. CDR3 region: CASSTQQGTEAFF. The CDR3 DNA reads TGTGCCAGTAGTACCCAACAGGGAACTGAAGCTTTCTTT.

This clone appeared a single time. The same CDR3 is also encoded by other DNA sequences in this sample. The genes are TRBV19 and TRBJ1-5; D gene unclear. Germline V gives CDR1 LNHDA, CDR2 SQIVND (reference sequence). This CDR3 contains 12 residues. Trimming shortened V by 1 base and J by 10 bases, and 8 bases separated the two germline ends. The chain's CDR3 is CASSIVRQPQHF. The CDR3, as DNA: TGTGCCAGTAGTATAGTGAGGCAACCCCAGCATTTT.

The V call is TRBV9, the J call TRBJ2-1; 7 positions agree with TRBD1. With 4 bases clipped from V and 4 bases from J, the junction kept 8 bases outside the gene matches. The CDR3 length is 15 residues. Germline CDR1 SGDLS, CDR2 YYNGEE. CDR3 bases: TGTGCCAGCAGCATTCCTAGGACAGGATACAATGAGCAGTTCTTC. Residues: CASSIPRTGYNEQFF.

This clone appeared a single time. The chain uses TRBV6-5 and TRBJ2-5; 8 bases are shared with TRBD2. V trimming: 5 bases; J trimming: 4 bases; junction bases outside the gene matches: 9. Germline CDR1 is MNHEY and CDR2 is SVGAGI. CDR3 size: 15 residues. The CDR3 sequence is CASSKLAVGRETQYF. The CDR3 nucleotides read TGTGCCAGCAGTAAACTAGCGGTAGGGCGAGAGACCCAGTACTTC.

This chain connects TRBV5-1 to TRBJ1-4; TRBD1 might be the D (6 bases). The CDR3 covers 16 residues. The ends were cut back, 3 bases at V and 0 bases at J, with 12 bases in the middle. Germline-derived CDR1 and CDR2 are SGHRS and YFSETQ. CDR3 DNA sequence: TGCGCCAGCAGCTCTGGACAGTCTGCAACTAATGAAAAACTGTTTTTT. Translated, it gives CASSSGQSATNEKLFF. Combining the CDR3 with reference TRBV5-1 and TRBJ1-4 gives the whole variable domain KAGVTQTPRYLIKTRGQQVTLSCSPISGHRSVSWYQQTPGQGLQFLFEYFSETQRNKGNFPGRFSGRQFSNSRSEMNVSTLELGDSALYLCASSSGQSATNEKLFFGSGTQLSVL.

This clone was observed a few times. This sequence joins TRBV9 and TRBJ2-7, with D maybe TRBD2 (6 bases). V shed 1 base and J shed 3 bases, with 11 bases lying between them. This CDR3 is built from 14 residues. The V gene's germline CDR1 is SGDLS and CDR2 YYNGEE. The CDR3: CASSVYGGDYEQYF. The CDR3, as DNA: TGTGCCAGCAGCGTATATGGCGGGGACTACGAGCAGTACTTC.

This clone came up a few times. The rearrangement joins TRBV7-9 to TRBJ1-5, with D possibly matching TRBD1 (6 bases). From germline, CDR1 is SEHNR and CDR2 FQNEAQ (reference sequence). This CDR3 has 15 amino acids. Between the trimmed V and J ends, which lost 1 base and 2 bases, there was a span of 9 bases. In nucleotides, the CDR3 is TGTGCCAGCAGCTTAGGTGGGGGCGGCAATCAGCCCCAGCATTTT. Its translation: CASSLGGGGNQPQHF.

In its sample, this clone was seen once. The chain carries TRBV30 and TRBJ2-7, with D possibly TRBD2 on 5 matching bases. Germline assignment: CDR1 GTSNPN and CDR2 SVGIG (reference sequence). The CDR3 spans 15 residues. V lost 0 bases, J lost 0 bases, and 12 bases lay in between. The CDR3 region is CAWSVSAVSSYEQYF. The CDR3 DNA follows: TGTGCCTGGAGTGTATCAGCGGTTAGCTCCTACGAGCAGTACTTC.

This clone was seen only a few times. The chain employs TRBV19 and TRBJ1-5, with 8 bases identical to TRBD1. V lost 5 bases and J lost 0; bases outside the gene matches: 6. This CDR3 region has 16 residues. CDR1 LNHDA and CDR2 SQIVND come from the germline V gene (reference sequence). CDR3 nucleotides: TGTGCCAGTAGTCACAGGGGGAGCAATAGCAATCAGCCCCAGCATTTT. It specifies CASSHRGSNSNQPQHF.

The chain uses TRBV11-2 and TRBJ1-2, with D hard to call. CDR1 is SGHAT, CDR2 FQNNGV, per germline. This CDR3 has 13 residues. Deletions cut 8 bases from V and 8 bases from J, with 18 bases between. CDR3 loop: CASAHLFGEGYTF. DNA for the CDR3: TGTGCCAGCGCTCACCTATTTGGAGAGGGCTACACCTTC. Complete variable domain (other parts from reference TRBV11-2 and TRBJ1-2): EAGVAQSPRYKIIEKRQSVAFWCNPISGHATLYWYQQILGQGPKLLIQFQNNGVVDDSQLPKDRFSAERLKGVDSTLKIQPAKLEDSAVYLCASAHLFGEGYTFGSGTRLTVV.

The V and J genes are TRBV19 and TRBJ1-2; 7 bases align to TRBD1. The V gene's germline CDR1 is LNHDA and CDR2 SQIVND (reference sequence). The CDR3 totals 14 residues. V lost 6 bases, J lost 4 bases, and 8 bases stayed unmatched. The CDR3 nucleotides are TGTGCCAGTAGCTCCAGGACAGGCGGCTATGGCTACACCTTC. Translated, it gives CASSSRTGGYGYTF.

The rearrangement uses TRBV28 and TRBJ2-2; D is undetermined. The CDR3 runs to 14 residues. CDR1 and CDR2 from the germline V gene are MDHEN and SYDVKM. V lost 3 bases to trimming and J lost 6 bases, with 11 bases between them. The CDR3 DNA follows: TGTGCCAGCAGTTTTGGCCCTGCCTCCGGGGAGCTGTTTTTT. As protein: CASSFGPASGELFF.

V and J are TRBV29-1 and TRBJ1-2; 8 bases are shared with TRBD1. This CDR3 has 13 residues. The V segment lost 6 bases and the J segment 7 bases; nucleotides outside the gene matches: 10. Germline V lookup: CDR1 SQVTM, CDR2 ANQGSEA. DNA of the CDR3: TGCAGCGTCCGCCTGGACAGGGTACTTGGCTACACCTTC. This translates into CSVRLDRVLGYTF.

The CDR3 reads CASRELSMNTEAFF. Written as DNA, the CDR3 is TGTGCCAGCCGGGAACTAAGCATGAACACTGAAGCTTTCTTT. The chain employs TRBV11-2 and TRBJ1-1; D gene ambiguous. Germline CDR1 reads SGHAT; CDR2 reads FQNNGV. Trimming cost V 8 bases and J 0 bases, with 13 bases left between them. CDR3 length: 14 residues.